The present T cell receptor beta chain was sequenced within a study of cytomegalovirus exposure and HLA in healthy donors. Study-wide results and limits: The dataset shows that most TCR sequences were rare, while some public TCRs occurred in many donors.

Comment on this clone: Its antigen remains unknown.

TCRdb keeps only in-frame clones here, not all; method: immunoSEQ multiplex PCR. The sample lists over 200,000 clones, over 65% occurring once. Sequenced material: PBMCs. The TCR was taken from a woman younger than 30 in good health and CMV-seronegative.

As DNA, the CDR3 is TGTGCCAGCAGCCTCGGGACAACCTCCTACAATGAGCAGTTCTTC. Its protein product is CASSLGTTSYNEQFF. V gene TRBV7-2 combines with J gene TRBJ2-1; a weak D match, TRBD1 (6 bases). The length of the CDR3 is 15 residues. The germline gives CDR1 SGHTA, CDR2 FQGNSA. V dropped 5 bases and J dropped 0 bases, with 11 bases sitting between them. The full variable domain, its missing parts supplied by reference TRBV7-2 and TRBJ2-1, is GAGVSQSPSNKVTEKGKDVELRCDPISGHTALYWYRQSLGQGLEFLIYFQGNSAPDKSGLPSDRFSAERTGGSVSTLTIQRTQQEDSAVYLCASSLGTTSYNEQFFGPGTRLTVL.